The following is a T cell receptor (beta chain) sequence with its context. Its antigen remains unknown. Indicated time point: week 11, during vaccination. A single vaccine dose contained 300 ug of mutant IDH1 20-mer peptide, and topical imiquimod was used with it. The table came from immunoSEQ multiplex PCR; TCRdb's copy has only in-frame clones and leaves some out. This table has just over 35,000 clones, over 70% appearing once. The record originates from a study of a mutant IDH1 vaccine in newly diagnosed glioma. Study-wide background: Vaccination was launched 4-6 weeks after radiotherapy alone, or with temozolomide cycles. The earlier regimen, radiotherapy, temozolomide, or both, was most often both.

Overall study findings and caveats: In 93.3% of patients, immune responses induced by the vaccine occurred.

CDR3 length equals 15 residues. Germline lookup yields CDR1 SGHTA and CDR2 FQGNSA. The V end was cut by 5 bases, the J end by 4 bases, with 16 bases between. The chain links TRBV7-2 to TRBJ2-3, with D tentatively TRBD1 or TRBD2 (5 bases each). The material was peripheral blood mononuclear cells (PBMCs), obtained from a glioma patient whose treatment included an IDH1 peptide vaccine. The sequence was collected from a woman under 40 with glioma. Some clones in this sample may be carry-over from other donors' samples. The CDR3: CASSPLWGRSDTQYF. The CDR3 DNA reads TGTGCCAGCAGCCCCCTCTGGGGGAGATCAGATACGCAGTATTTT.